This T cell receptor beta chain was profiled in a study of T cell repertoires in cytomegalovirus infection. Study context: Indicated by public TCR beta signatures were CMV infection and matching HLA type.

V gave up 0 bases and J gave up 6 bases, with 12 bases separating them. This CDR3 contains 14 residues. From germline, CDR1 is LNHNV and CDR2 YYDKDF (reference sequence). TCRdb re-called the reads through MiXCR, storing one row per CDR3 protein. The data contain under 300,000 distinct CDR3 sequences, more than 15% of them seen just once; the ten biggest clones take up less than 60%. The rearrangement uses TRBV15 and TRBJ2-7; unclear D gene. The receptor comes from a human donor in good health (CMV status not recorded). Some clones in this sample may be carry-over from other donors' samples. Material: CD8+ T cells from PBMCs. The chain's CDR3 is CATSRDIQSLEQYF. The CDR3 region has the DNA TGTGCCACCAGCAGAGATATCCAATCCCTCGAGCAGTACTTC.